The clone carrying this T cell receptor beta chain was observed at least ten times. Its target is unknown. Patients affected by ophthalmopathy presented a Clinical Activity Score of at least 3, a NOSPECS grade of at least 4, and disease duration below 3 months. Clinical symptoms, serum thyroxine and TRAb, thyroid ultrasound and orbital computed tomography together formed the diagnostic basis. The data stem from a study of T cells in Graves' hyperthyroidism and ophthalmopathy. Whole-study findings and limits: Most thyroid clonotypes with frequency above 0.001 were detected in blood.

There were TCR beta CDR3 regions amplified from RNA transcripts. A set of HTBI primers served as the primers for a first-round RT-PCR of the TCR CDR3. TCRdb fed the multiplex PCR reads into MiXCR, producing one record per CDR3 protein. The table includes about 350,000 distinct CDR3 sequences, about a sixth detected once. This CDR3 is built from 13 residues. V was cut by 6 bases and J by 6 bases, with 15 bases left in between. This TCR was sampled from a woman in her thirties or forties with Graves' ophthalmopathy. The chain employs TRBV12-3 or TRBV12-4 and TRBJ2-7, with D perhaps being TRBD1 or TRBD2 (5 bases each). Sequencing was carried out using blood. In nucleotides, the CDR3 is TGTGCCAGCAGGACCCGAGGGGAACTCGAGCAGTACTTC. This codes for CASRTRGELEQYF.